These 29 T cell receptor beta chains came from one sample sequenced in a study of shared clonotypes between healthy human individuals. The repertoire was sequenced with immunoSEQ multiplex PCR; TCRdb's copy has only in-frame clones and lacks some. The table lists around 550,000 clones, 90% to 97% of them singletons. Sample: naive CD4+ T cells sorted from blood. Described subset: CD45RA+ positively selected. All receptors come from a woman in her 30s in good health.

The gene calls are TRBV10-3 and TRBJ1-1; 11 nucleotides match TRBD1. This CDR3 contains 15 residues. The J segment lost 4 bases and the V segment lost 2 bases, leaving 3 bases of the junction unmatched. Germline lookup yields CDR1 ENHRY and CDR2 SYGVKD. This CDR3 reads CAISEIGTGGTEAFF. In nucleotides, the CDR3 is TGTGCCATCAGTGAGATAGGGACAGGGGGCACTGAAGCTTTCTTT.

This chain connects TRBV13 to TRBJ2-5; 7 bases are a match to TRBD1. V lost 5 bases to trimming and J lost 5 bases; unmatched junction nucleotides: 17. The CDR3 is 17 residues long. Per the germline V gene, CDR1 is PRHDT and CDR2 is FYEKMQ (reference sequence). In DNA form, the CDR3 reads TGTGCCAGCAGCCTGCAGCCTATGACAGGGTCGTTTGAGACCCAGTACTTC. Translation gives CASSLQPMTGSFETQYF.

The CDR3 sequence: CASSLEDTDTDTQYF. The CDR3 coding sequence is TGCGCCAGCAGCTTAGAGGACACCGACACAGATACGCAGTATTTT. This chain joins TRBV5-1 and TRBJ2-3; tentatively, D is TRBD1 (5 bases). V lost 2 bases and J lost 2, with 12 bases in between. Germline CDR1 reads SGHRS; CDR2 reads YFSETQ. The CDR3 totals 15 residues.

The chain carries TRBV7-7 and TRBJ2-5; 16 bases fit TRBD2. CDR1 is SSHAT and CDR2 is FNYEAQ in the germline V gene (reference sequence). The CDR3 loop spans 14 amino acids. V trimming: 4 bases; J trimming: 11 bases; junction bases outside the gene matches: 4. As DNA, the CDR3 is TGTGCCAGCAGCTCGGGACTAGCGGGAGGGGAGCAGTACTTC. This encodes CASSSGLAGGEQYF.

The rearrangement joins TRBV28 to TRBJ2-2; D is ambiguous. The CDR3 loop spans 16 amino acids. V was clipped by 3 bases and J by 5 bases, with 16 bases between them. CDR1 is MDHEN, CDR2 SYDVKM, per germline. The CDR3 here is CASSFKYLGVTGELFF. The CDR3 DNA reads as TGTGCCAGCAGTTTCAAATATCTTGGGGTGACCGGGGAGCTGTTTTTT.

This clone was found once. The sample has other DNA sequences that encode this CDR3 too. J is TRBJ2-7 and V is TRBV20-1; D is undetermined. The CDR3 loop spans 11 amino acids. With 0 bases removed from V and 7 bases from J, the gap between germline ends came to 7 bases. From germline, CDR1 is DFQATT and CDR2 SNEGSKA (reference sequence). The CDR3 sequence is CSARDLREQYF. CDR3 nucleotides: TGCAGTGCTAGAGATCTACGGGAGCAGTACTTC.

The V gene is TRBV2, the J gene TRBJ1-2; D is unresolved. Germline loops: CDR1 SNHLY, CDR2 FYNNEI. V lost 3 bases and J lost 6, with 20 bases in between. The CDR3 covers 16 residues. The CDR3 DNA reads TGTGCCAGCAGTGAGGCATCCCGGGGTGGTTGGGATGGCTACACCTTC. It yields the protein CASSEASRGGWDGYTF.

The genes are TRBV6-5 and TRBJ1-1; D gene unclear. The germline V and J ends were trimmed by 2 bases and 6 bases, with 10 bases remaining between them. CDR3 size: 13 residues. Looked up from germline, CDR1 is MNHEY and CDR2 is SVGAGI. The CDR3 coding sequence is TGTGCCAGCAGTTACCCTGCTAGCGCTGAAGCTTTCTTT. It specifies CASSYPASAEAFF.

This rearrangement joins TRBV28 to TRBJ1-1; D not certain. The V gene lost 6 bases and the J gene lost 1 base, with 21 bases spanning the gap. The CDR3 extends over 17 amino acids. In germline, CDR1 is MDHEN, CDR2 SYDVKM. This CDR3 reads CASSPPSPGLRNTEAFF. The CDR3 region has the DNA TGTGCCAGCAGCCCCCCATCACCGGGCCTAAGGAACACTGAAGCTTTCTTT.

The V gene is TRBV5-1, the J gene TRBJ1-5; D ambiguous. This CDR3 region has 16 residues. Trimming removed 0 bases from V and 1 base from J, with 11 bases in between. Germline lookup yields CDR1 SGHRS and CDR2 YFSETQ. The CDR3 spells CASSLAPGISNQPQHF. CDR3 nucleotides: TGCGCCAGCAGCTTGGCCCCGGGGATCAGCAATCAGCCCCAGCATTTT.

This sequence joins TRBV18 and TRBJ1-1; unclear D gene. V was shortened by 3 bases and J by 3 bases, with 8 bases between the two germline ends. The CDR3 has 13 amino acids. The germline CDR1 and CDR2 sequences are KGHSH and LQKENI. CDR3 DNA: TGTGCCAGCTCACCCGTCGGGGACACTGAAGCTTTCTTT. Translating it yields CASSPVGDTEAFF.

This clone occurred once. The chain couples TRBV28 to TRBJ2-7, with D possibly TRBD2 on 7 matching bases. V lost 7 bases to trimming and J lost 0 bases, with 19 bases between them. The CDR3 has 16 residues. Germline assignment: CDR1 MDHEN and CDR2 SYDVKM. Written as DNA, the CDR3 is TGTGCCAGCACTCAAGGGGGGGTTGCAGTCTCCTACGAGCAGTACTTC. Protein sequence: CASTQGGVAVSYEQYF.

The rearrangement joins TRBV13 to TRBJ2-1; TRBD2 agrees at 15 bases. There are 17 residues in the CDR3. Germline CDR1 is PRHDT and CDR2 is FYEKMQ (reference sequence). Trimming at V came to 0 bases and at J to 6 bases, leaving 3 bases not matched to a gene. DNA of the CDR3: TGTGCCAGCAGCTTAGGCGGGACTAGCGGGAGGATCAATGAGCAGTTCTTC. It is translated as CASSLGGTSGRINEQFF.

V and J are TRBV7-6 and TRBJ2-7; the D is unclear. The CDR3 is 14 residues long. Germline V gene data show CDR1 as SGHVS and CDR2 as FNYEAQ. Trimming stripped 2 bases from V and 2 bases from J, with 10 bases between. The CDR3 coding sequence is TGTGCCAGCAGCTTATCCGCGGAAACCTACGAGCAGTACTTC. This gives the protein CASSLSAETYEQYF. The variable domain in full, completed from reference TRBV7-6 and TRBJ2-7, reads GAGVSQSPRYKVTKRGQDVALRCDPISGHVSLYWYRQALGQGPEFLTYFNYEAQQDKSGLPNDRFSAERPEGSISTLTIQRTEQRDSAMYRCASSLSAETYEQYFGPGTRLTVT.

The rearrangement joins TRBV6-1 to TRBJ1-4, with no clear D. The CDR3 covers 14 residues. Germline CDR1 MNHNS, CDR2 SASEGT. Trimming stripped 2 bases from V and 4 bases from J, with 8 bases between. The CDR3 reads CASSELYSNEKLFF. Here the CDR3 DNA reads TGTGCCAGCAGTGAATTATATAGTAATGAAAAACTGTTTTTT.

The chain links TRBV28 to TRBJ2-2, with D perhaps TRBD1 (6 bases). The length of the CDR3 is 17 residues. V lost 2 bases and J lost 7, with 20 bases in between. Germline CDR1 MDHEN, CDR2 SYDVKM. Written as DNA, the CDR3 is TGTGCCAGCAGTTTAAGTTTTCGGACAGTTTTTGGCGGGGAGCTGTTTTTT. This gives the protein CASSLSFRTVFGGELFF.

This chain links TRBV5-6 with TRBJ1-2, with 7 bases aligning to TRBD1. The V gene's germline CDR1 is SGHDT and CDR2 YYEEEE. This CDR3 spans 13 amino acids. The J segment lost 3 bases and the V segment lost 2 bases, leaving 1 base of the junction unmatched. The CDR3 DNA reads TGTGCCAGCAGCTTAGACAGGGACTATGGCTACACCTTC. Translation gives CASSLDRDYGYTF.

The chain couples TRBV19 to TRBJ2-3; D uncertain. The germline V and J ends were trimmed by 1 base and 4 bases, with 12 bases remaining between them. The CDR3 consists of 15 residues. Looked up from germline, CDR1 is LNHDA and CDR2 is SQIVND (reference sequence). The CDR3 sequence is CASSIGSSVADTQYF. CDR3 bases: TGTGCCAGTAGTATAGGGTCTAGTGTCGCAGATACGCAGTATTTT.

The chain recombines TRBV4-2 with TRBJ2-7; TRBD1 aligns across 9 bases. CDR1 LGHNA and CDR2 YNFKEQ come from the germline V gene. The V gene end was trimmed by 1 base and the J gene end by 0 bases; junction bases not matched to a gene: 4. The CDR3 has 16 amino acids. The CDR3 nucleotides are TGTGCCAGCAGCCAAGCCGGGACAGGGAGCTCCTACGAGCAGTACTTC. This encodes CASSQAGTGSSYEQYF.

The CDR3 sequence: CASSLDGTSSTGELFF. CDR3 bases: TGTGCCAGCAGCTTAGACGGGACTAGTTCCACCGGGGAGCTGTTTTTT. The J gene is TRBJ2-2, the V gene TRBV7-6, with 8 bases lining up with TRBD2. CDR1 is SGHVS, CDR2 FNYEAQ, per germline. J lost 4 bases, V lost 1 base, and 5 bases had no gene match. The CDR3 loop spans 16 amino acids.

V and J are TRBV28 and TRBJ2-7; TRBD1 aligns across 9 bases. The CDR3 length is 15 residues. Losses at the gene ends were 5 bases for V and 3 bases for J; bases not matched to a gene: 8. Germline V gene sequence: CDR1 MDHEN, CDR2 SYDVKM. The CDR3 sequence: CASSPTGQGRYEQYF. The CDR3, as DNA: TGTGCCAGCAGTCCCACGGGACAGGGCCGCTACGAGCAGTACTTC.

This clone was detected only once. This chain uses TRBV28 with TRBJ2-4; 11 nucleotides agree with TRBD1. Germline V lookup: CDR1 MDHEN, CDR2 SYDVKM. V shed 2 bases, J shed 7 bases, and the junction held 4 bases outside the gene matches. The CDR3 totals 15 residues. CDR3 residues: CASSLGGTGGNIQYF. The CDR3 nucleotides read TGTGCCAGCAGTTTAGGTGGGACAGGGGGGAACATTCAGTACTTC.

The chain has TRBV2 and TRBJ1-2; D call uncertain. Trimming cost V 1 base and J 3 bases, with 9 bases left between them. The V gene's germline CDR1 is SNHLY and CDR2 FYNNEI. The CDR3 has 14 residues. CDR3 nucleotide sequence: TGTGCCAGCAGTGAAGTGTCTGCCGACTATGGCTACACCTTC. Its translation is CASSEVSADYGYTF. Full variable domain (rest looked up from reference TRBV2 and TRBJ1-2): EPEVTQTPSHQVTQMGQEVILRCVPISNHLYFYWYRQILGQKVEFLVSFYNNEISEKSEIFDDQFSVERPDGSNFTLKIRSTKLEDSAMYFCASSEVSADYGYTFGSGTRLTVV.

Only a few counts were recorded for this clone. This chain uses TRBV20-1 with TRBJ1-5, with unresolved D. The CDR3 has 10 residues. V was shortened by 3 bases and J by 9 bases, with 6 bases between the two germline ends. Germline-derived CDR1 and CDR2 are DFQATT and SNEGSKA (reference sequence). CDR3 nucleotide sequence: TGCAGTGCTAGTCTTCCGCCCCAGCATTTT. As protein: CSASLPPQHF.

The genes are TRBV6-6 and TRBJ1-1; TRBD1 is a possible D gene (5 bases). V was shortened by 6 bases and J by 3 bases, with 5 bases between the two germline ends. Germline V gene sequence: CDR1 MNHNY, CDR2 SVGAGI (reference sequence). There are 11 residues in the CDR3. Here the CDR3 reads CASRGDTEAFF. The CDR3 DNA reads TGTGCCAGCAGGGGGGACACTGAAGCTTTCTTT.

The chain uses TRBV28 and TRBJ2-1, with 14 bases that match TRBD2. CDR1 is MDHEN and CDR2 is SYDVKM in the germline V gene. CDR3 length: 16 residues. With 4 bases clipped from V and 8 bases from J, the junction kept 7 bases outside the gene matches. CDR3 residues: CASSSTRLAGGYEQFF. CDR3 sequence (DNA): TGTGCCAGCAGTTCCACAAGACTAGCGGGAGGGTATGAGCAGTTCTTC.

V gene TRBV25-1 combines with J gene TRBJ2-1; 9 nucleotides align to TRBD2. After removal of 3 bases from V and 0 bases from J, the junction contained 3 bases not matched to a gene. CDR3 length: 16 residues. Germline CDR1 MGHDK, CDR2 SYGVNS. This chain's CDR3 is CASSEAGGSSYNEQFF. The CDR3 nucleotides are TGTGCCAGCAGTGAGGCGGGAGGGAGCTCCTACAATGAGCAGTTCTTC.

The V and J genes are TRBV4-2 and TRBJ2-5, with D uncertain. Germline V gene sequence: CDR1 LGHNA, CDR2 YNFKEQ. The CDR3 is made up of 13 amino acids. Trimming took 6 bases from V and 5 from J, leaving 13 bases between them. In nucleotides, the CDR3 is TGTGCCAGCAGTCTTGAAGCTTCTGAGACCCAGTACTTC. The encoded protein is CASSLEASETQYF.

This chain joins TRBV9 and TRBJ1-1; TRBD1 agrees at 11 bases. Germline assignment: CDR1 SGDLS and CDR2 YYNGEE. There are 16 residues in the CDR3. With 3 bases clipped from V and 7 bases from J, the junction kept 11 bases outside the gene matches. Here the CDR3 DNA reads TGTGCCAGCAGCGAGGCCGGGACAGGGGGGCGCCTTGAAGCTTTCTTT. Residues: CASSEAGTGGRLEAFF.